These 12 T cell receptor beta chains share one sample of origin, sequenced in a study of blood T cells in healthy people across ages. Together with a sample-barcoded 5' primer, a J-beta primer mix was included in a second PCR lasting about 7 to 11 cycles. One entry per CDR3 protein, called by TCRdb with MiXCR from the 5' RACE reads. This repertoire shows about 640,000 distinct CDR3 sequences, about 28% found once; its top ten account for about 15%. Material for sequencing was blood. The receptors come from a woman of 80 years or more in good health.

This clonotype was observed many times. The V and J genes are TRBV7-2 and TRBJ2-1, with D perhaps matching TRBD2 (5 bases). The V and J ends lost 4 bases and 9 bases respectively, with 16 bases between them. Germline V gene sequence: CDR1 SGHTA, CDR2 FQGNSA. This CDR3 is 14 amino acids long. The CDR3 nucleotides are TGTGCCAGCAGCTCCCAGAGGGAGTCTGGTGAGCAGTTCTTC. This sequence encodes CASSSQRESGEQFF.

As concerns this clonotype: A read error is likely, as this CDR3 ends without the conserved phenylalanine or tryptophan. It is unclear where the CDR3 begins or ends on the DNA, so no DNA is shown, and the CDR3 is as TCRdb lists it. The genes are TRBV12-3 or TRBV12-4 and TRBJ2-3; TRBD1 reflects the table's D call only, with no check against the DNA. Ends included, the CDR3 has 14 residues. Here the CDR3 reads CASSDRVRADVEYS.

This clonotype was seen many times. This chain's CDR3 is CASSFQGGAGANVLTF. In DNA, the CDR3 is TGTGCCAGCAGCTTTCAGGGGGGTGCTGGGGCCAACGTCCTGACTTTC. This rearrangement joins TRBV7-9 to TRBJ2-6, with TRBD1 as a possible D gene (7 bases). Trimming pared 3 bases from V and 2 bases from J, leaving 11 bases between. Per the germline V gene, CDR1 is SEHNR and CDR2 is FQNEAQ (reference sequence). The CDR3 has 16 amino acids.

A remark on this clonotype: This sequence may be a read error, since a much larger clone differs from it by one base. The V call is TRBV6-1, the J call TRBJ2-5; D is perhaps TRBD1 or TRBD2 (6 bases each). The CDR3 runs 13 residues. From germline, CDR1 is MNHNS and CDR2 SASEGT. The V and J ends lost 7 bases and 11 bases respectively, with 20 bases between them. The CDR3 nucleotides read TGTGCCAGCATGGGGGGCCTGGGGCATGAGCAGTACTTC. Its translation is CASMGGLGHEQYF.

The genes are TRBV7-9 and TRBJ2-7, with 10 nucleotides matching TRBD2. CDR1 and CDR2 from the germline V gene are SEHNR and FQNEAQ (reference sequence). CDR3 length: 15 amino acids. Trimming cost V 3 bases and J 2 bases; bases outside gene matches: 4. The chain's CDR3 is CASSFPSGRAYEQYF. The CDR3 bases are TGTGCCAGCAGCTTCCCCAGCGGGAGGGCCTACGAGCAGTACTTC.

The chain carries TRBV5-1 and TRBJ2-3; tentative D call: TRBD2 (7 bases). The CDR3 totals 14 residues. Germline V CDR1 and CDR2: SGHRS, YFSETQ. V lost 7 bases to trimming and J lost 6 bases, with 18 bases between them. The CDR3 nucleotides are TGCGCCAGCCGGAACAGGGACTACCGGGATACGCAGTATTTT. Translating it yields CASRNRDYRDTQYF.

V and J are TRBV27 and TRBJ2-4; 8 nucleotides line up with TRBD2. The DNA matches TRBJ2-7 better at its end, which makes the J call doubtful. CDR1 and CDR2 from the germline V gene are MNHEY and SMNVEV (reference sequence). This CDR3 is built from 14 residues. The CDR3 here is CASSLAGGGDEQYF. The DNA for the CDR3 is TGTGCCAGCAGTTTAGCGGGAGGAGGGGACGAGCAGTACTTC.

This clonotype occurred many times. The rearrangement links TRBV3-1 to TRBJ2-7; 16 bases are shared with TRBD2. The CDR3 sequence is 17 residues long. Germline lookup yields CDR1 LGHDT and CDR2 YNNKEL (reference sequence). Losses at the gene ends were 4 bases for V and 5 bases for J; bases not matched to a gene: 8. CDR3 coding DNA: TGTGCCAGCAGCCGGGGACTAGCGGGGGGGCGTCCCAACGAGCAGTACTTC. This sequence encodes CASSRGLAGGRPNEQYF.

This clonotype was detected many times. V is TRBV5-1 and J is TRBJ2-1; D unclear. CDR1 SGHRS and CDR2 YFSETQ come from the germline V gene. V gave up 0 bases and J gave up 4 bases, with 8 bases separating them. CDR3 length: 14 amino acids. The chain's CDR3 is CASSLEGTYNEQFF. The CDR3 DNA reads as TGCGCCAGCAGCTTGGAAGGAACGTACAATGAGCAGTTCTTC.

The chain couples TRBV7-2 to TRBJ2-3; D is ambiguous. V dropped 0 bases and J dropped 4 bases, with 8 bases sitting between them. The CDR3 has 14 amino acids. The germline V gene has CDR1 SGHTA and CDR2 FQGNSA. The CDR3, as DNA: TGTGCCAGCAGCTTAGCCGTATCTTCAGATACGCAGTATTTT. Its protein is CASSLAVSSDTQYF.

The chain joins TRBV7-6 to TRBJ2-7; 12 nucleotides line up with TRBD1. This CDR3 is 16 amino acids long. J was trimmed by 7 bases and V by 7 bases; bases with no gene match: 14. Germline V CDR1 and CDR2: SGHVS, FNYEAQ. CDR3 protein: CASNSGGQGALNEQYF. CDR3 coding DNA: TGTGCCAGCAACTCGGGGGGACAGGGGGCGCTTAATGAGCAGTACTTC.

On this clonotype itself: Being one base from a much bigger clone, this may be a read error. This chain uses TRBV18 with TRBJ2-1; D is tentatively TRBD1 or TRBD2 (5 bases each). The length of the CDR3 is 16 residues. V lost 5 bases and J lost 4, with 18 bases in between. The germline V gene encodes CDR1 KGHSH and CDR2 LQKENI. CDR3 in amino acids: CASSSTPGRTYNEQFF. Here the CDR3 DNA reads TGTGCCAGCTCAAGTACGCCGGGACGGACGTACAATGAGCAGTTCTTC.